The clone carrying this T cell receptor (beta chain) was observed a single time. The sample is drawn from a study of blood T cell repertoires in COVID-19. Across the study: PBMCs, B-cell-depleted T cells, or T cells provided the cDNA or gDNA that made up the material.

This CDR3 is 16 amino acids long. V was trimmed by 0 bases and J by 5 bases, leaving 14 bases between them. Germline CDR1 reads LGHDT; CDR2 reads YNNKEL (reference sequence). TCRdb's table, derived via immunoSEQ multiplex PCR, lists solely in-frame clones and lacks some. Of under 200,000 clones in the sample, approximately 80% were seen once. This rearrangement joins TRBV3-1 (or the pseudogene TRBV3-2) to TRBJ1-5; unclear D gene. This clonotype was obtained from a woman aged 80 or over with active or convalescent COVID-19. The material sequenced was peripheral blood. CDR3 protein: CASSQEGAGLHQPQHF. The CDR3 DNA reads TGTGCCAGCAGCCAAGAAGGTGCAGGACTCCATCAGCCCCAGCATTTT.